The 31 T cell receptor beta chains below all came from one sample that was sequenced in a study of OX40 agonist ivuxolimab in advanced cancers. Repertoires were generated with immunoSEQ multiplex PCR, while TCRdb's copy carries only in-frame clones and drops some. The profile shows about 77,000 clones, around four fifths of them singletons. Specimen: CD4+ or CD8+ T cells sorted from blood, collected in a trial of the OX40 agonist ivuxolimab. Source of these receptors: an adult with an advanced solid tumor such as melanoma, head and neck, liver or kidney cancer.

CDR3 sequence reads: CASLRTGAGTGELFF. The DNA of the CDR3 is TGTGCCAGCCTGAGGACAGGGGCGGGGACCGGGGAGCTGTTTTTT. The chain joins TRBV7-9 to TRBJ2-2, with 9 bases matching TRBD1. Germline CDR1 reads SEHNR; CDR2 reads FQNEAQ (reference sequence). This CDR3 region has 15 residues. V shed 8 bases, J shed 5 bases, and the junction held 9 bases outside the gene matches.

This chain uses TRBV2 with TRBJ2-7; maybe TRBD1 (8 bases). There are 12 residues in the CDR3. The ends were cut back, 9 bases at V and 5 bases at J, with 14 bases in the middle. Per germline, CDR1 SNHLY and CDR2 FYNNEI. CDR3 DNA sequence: TGTGCCAGTGGACAGGGAGGGAACGAGCAGTACTTC. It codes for CASGQGGNEQYF.

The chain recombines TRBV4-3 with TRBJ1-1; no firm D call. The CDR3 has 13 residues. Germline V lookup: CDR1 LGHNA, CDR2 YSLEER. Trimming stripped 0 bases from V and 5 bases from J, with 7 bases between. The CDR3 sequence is CASSQDGVTEAFF. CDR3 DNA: TGCGCCAGCAGCCAAGACGGGGTGACTGAAGCTTTCTTT.

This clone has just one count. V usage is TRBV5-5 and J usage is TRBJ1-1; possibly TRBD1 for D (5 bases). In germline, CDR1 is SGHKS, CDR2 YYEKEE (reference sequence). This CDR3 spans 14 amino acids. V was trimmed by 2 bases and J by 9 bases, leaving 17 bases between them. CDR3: CASSLPGANVQAFF. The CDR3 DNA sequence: TGTGCCAGCAGCTTACCTGGGGCTAATGTGCAAGCTTTCTTT.

CDR3 loop: CATKGQNYGYTF. The CDR3 region has the DNA TGTGCCACAAAGGGACAGAACTATGGCTACACCTTC. The chain is built from TRBV6-6 and TRBJ1-2; TRBD1 matches at 7 bases. The CDR3 length is 12 residues. V lost 10 bases, J lost 2 bases, and 4 bases stayed unmatched. The germline gives CDR1 MNHNY, CDR2 SVGAGI (reference sequence).

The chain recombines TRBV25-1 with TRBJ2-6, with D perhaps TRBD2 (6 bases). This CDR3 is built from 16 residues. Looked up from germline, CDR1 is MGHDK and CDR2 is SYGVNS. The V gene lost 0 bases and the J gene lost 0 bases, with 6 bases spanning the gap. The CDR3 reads CASSEYGGSGANVLTF. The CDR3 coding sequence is TGTGCCAGCAGTGAATACGGGGGCTCTGGGGCCAACGTCCTGACTTTC.

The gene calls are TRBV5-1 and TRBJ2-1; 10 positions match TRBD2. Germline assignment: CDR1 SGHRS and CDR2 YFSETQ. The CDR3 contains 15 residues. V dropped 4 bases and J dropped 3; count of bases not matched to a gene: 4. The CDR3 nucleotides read TGCGCCAGCAGCCTACCTAGCGGGAGCTACAATGAGCAGTTCTTC. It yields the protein CASSLPSGSYNEQFF.

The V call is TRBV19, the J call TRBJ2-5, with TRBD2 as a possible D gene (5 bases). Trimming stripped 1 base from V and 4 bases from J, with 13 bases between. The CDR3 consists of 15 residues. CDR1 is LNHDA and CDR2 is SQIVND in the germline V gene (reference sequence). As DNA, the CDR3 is TGTGCCAGTAGTATAGCTCCGAAGCGGATAGAGACCCAGTACTTC. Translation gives CASSIAPKRIETQYF.

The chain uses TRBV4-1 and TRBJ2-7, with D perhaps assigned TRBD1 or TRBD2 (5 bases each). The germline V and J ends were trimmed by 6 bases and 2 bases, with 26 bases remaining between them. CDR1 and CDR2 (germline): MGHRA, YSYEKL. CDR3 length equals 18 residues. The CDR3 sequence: CASSQIHPRGASPYEQYF. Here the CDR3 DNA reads TGCGCCAGCAGTCAAATACACCCGAGGGGAGCGTCTCCCTACGAGCAGTACTTC.

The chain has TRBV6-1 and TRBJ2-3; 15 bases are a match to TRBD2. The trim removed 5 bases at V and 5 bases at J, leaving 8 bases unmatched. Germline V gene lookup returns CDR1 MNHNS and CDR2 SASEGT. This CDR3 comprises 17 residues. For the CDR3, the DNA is TGTGCCAGCAGTAAAGGGACTAGCGGGAGGAGTGAAGATACGCAGTATTTT. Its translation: CASSKGTSGRSEDTQYF.

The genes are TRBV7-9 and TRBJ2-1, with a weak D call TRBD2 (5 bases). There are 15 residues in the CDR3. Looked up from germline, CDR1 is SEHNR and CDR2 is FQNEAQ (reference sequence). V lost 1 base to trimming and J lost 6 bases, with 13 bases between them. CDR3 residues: CASSLGGPGSNEQFF. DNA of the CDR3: TGTGCCAGCAGCTTAGGTGGGCCGGGATCCAATGAGCAGTTCTTC.

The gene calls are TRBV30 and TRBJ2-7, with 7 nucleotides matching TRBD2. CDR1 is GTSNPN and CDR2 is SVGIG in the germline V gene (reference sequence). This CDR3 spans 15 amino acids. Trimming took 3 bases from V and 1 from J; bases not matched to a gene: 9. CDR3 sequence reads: CAWSRGTGGSYEQYF. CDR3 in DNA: TGTGCCTGGAGCCGAGGGACCGGGGGGTCCTACGAGCAGTACTTC.

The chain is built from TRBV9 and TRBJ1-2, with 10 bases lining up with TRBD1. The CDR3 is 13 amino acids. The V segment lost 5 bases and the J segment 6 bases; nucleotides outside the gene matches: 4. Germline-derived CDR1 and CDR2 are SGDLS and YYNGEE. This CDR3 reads CASRRTGGNGYTF. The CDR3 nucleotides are TGTGCCAGCAGAAGGACAGGGGGGAATGGCTACACCTTC.

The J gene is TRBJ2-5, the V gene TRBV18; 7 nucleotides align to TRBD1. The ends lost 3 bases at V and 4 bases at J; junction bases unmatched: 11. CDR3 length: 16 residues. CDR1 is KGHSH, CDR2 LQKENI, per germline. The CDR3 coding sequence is TGTGCCAGCTCACCTACTTTGACAGGGCCAGGAGAGACCCAGTACTTC. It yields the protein CASSPTLTGPGETQYF.

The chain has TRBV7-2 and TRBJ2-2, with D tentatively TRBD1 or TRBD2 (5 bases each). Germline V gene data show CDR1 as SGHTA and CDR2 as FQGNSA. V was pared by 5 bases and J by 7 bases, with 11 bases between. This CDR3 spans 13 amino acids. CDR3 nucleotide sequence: TGTGCCAGCAGCCCGCCGGGGCTCGGGGAGCTGTTTTTT. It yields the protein CASSPPGLGELFF.

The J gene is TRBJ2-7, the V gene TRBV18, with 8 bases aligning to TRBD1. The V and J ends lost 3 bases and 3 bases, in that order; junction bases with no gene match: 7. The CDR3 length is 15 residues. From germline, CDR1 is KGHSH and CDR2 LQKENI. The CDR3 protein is CASSPPGGQGYEQYF. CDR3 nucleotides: TGTGCCAGCTCACCTCCAGGTGGACAGGGCTACGAGCAGTACTTC.

DNA of the CDR3: TGTGCCAGTACCCGAGGGGGACTAGTTAGGACCGGGGAGCTGTTTTTT. It translates to CASTRGGLVRTGELFF. The chain links TRBV19 to TRBJ2-2; 8 nucleotides align to TRBD2. Germline CDR1 is LNHDA and CDR2 is SQIVND (reference sequence). V shed 7 bases and J 5 bases; nucleotides not matched to a gene: 12. This CDR3 contains 16 residues.

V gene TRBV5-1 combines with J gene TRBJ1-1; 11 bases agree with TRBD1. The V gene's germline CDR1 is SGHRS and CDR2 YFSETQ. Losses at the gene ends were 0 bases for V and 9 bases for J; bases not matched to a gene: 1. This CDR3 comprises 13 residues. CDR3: CASSLGDRGKAFF. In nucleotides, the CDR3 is TGCGCCAGCAGCTTGGGGGACAGGGGGAAAGCTTTCTTT.

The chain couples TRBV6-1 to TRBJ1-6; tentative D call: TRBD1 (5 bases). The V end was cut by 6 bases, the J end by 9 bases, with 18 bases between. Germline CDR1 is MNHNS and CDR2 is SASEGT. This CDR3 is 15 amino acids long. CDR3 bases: TGTGCCAGCAGGTTAATGACAGAGTTTCGTTCACCCCTCCACTTT. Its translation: CASRLMTEFRSPLHF.

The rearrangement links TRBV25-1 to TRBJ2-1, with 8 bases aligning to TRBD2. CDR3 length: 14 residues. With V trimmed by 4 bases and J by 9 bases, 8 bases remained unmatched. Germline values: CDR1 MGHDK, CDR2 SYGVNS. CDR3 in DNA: TGTGCCAGCAGTGGTCCCGGGAGGGTTAGTGAGCAGTTCTTC. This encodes CASSGPGRVSEQFF.

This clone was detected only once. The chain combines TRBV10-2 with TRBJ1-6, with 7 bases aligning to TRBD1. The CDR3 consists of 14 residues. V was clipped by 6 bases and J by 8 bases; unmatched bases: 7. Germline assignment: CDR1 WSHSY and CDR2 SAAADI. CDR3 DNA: TGCGCCAGCAGACAGGGGTCGGGTGATTCACCCCTCCACTTT. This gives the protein CASRQGSGDSPLHF.

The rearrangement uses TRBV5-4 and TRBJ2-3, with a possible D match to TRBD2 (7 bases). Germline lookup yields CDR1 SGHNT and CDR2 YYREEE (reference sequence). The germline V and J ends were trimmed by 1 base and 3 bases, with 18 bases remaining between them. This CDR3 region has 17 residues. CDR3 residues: CASSLYFGGGTTDTQYF. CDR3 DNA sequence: TGTGCCAGCAGCTTGTATTTTGGCGGGGGCACTACAGATACGCAGTATTTT.

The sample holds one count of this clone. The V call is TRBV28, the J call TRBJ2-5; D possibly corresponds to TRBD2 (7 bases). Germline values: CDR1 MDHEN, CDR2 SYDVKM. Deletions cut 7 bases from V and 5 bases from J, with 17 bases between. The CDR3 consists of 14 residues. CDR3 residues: CASKRQVGGETQYF. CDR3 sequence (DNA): TGTGCCAGCAAACGACAGGTCGGGGGGGAGACCCAGTACTTC.

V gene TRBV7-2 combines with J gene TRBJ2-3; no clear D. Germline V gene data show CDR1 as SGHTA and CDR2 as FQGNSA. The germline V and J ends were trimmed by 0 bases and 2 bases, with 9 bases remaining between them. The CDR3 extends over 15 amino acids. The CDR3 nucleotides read TGTGCCAGCAGCTTAGCCGGGTTCTCCACAGATACGCAGTATTTT. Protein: CASSLAGFSTDTQYF.

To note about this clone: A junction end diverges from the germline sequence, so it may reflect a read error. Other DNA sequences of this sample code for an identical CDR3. CDR3 region: CAWSGRSPLEAFF. DNA of the CDR3: TGTGCCTGGAGTGGACGGTCGCCGTTAGAAGCCTTCTTT. The chain recombines TRBV30 with TRBJ1-1, with D uncertain. Germline CDR1 reads GTSNPN; CDR2 reads SVGIG (reference sequence). The CDR3 is 13 residues long.

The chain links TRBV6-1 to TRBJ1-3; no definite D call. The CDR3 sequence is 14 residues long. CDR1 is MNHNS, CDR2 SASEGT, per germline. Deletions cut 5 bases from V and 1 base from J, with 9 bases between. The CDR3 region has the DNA TGTGCCAGCAGTAGACATGGTTCTGGAAACACCATATATTTT. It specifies CASSRHGSGNTIYF.

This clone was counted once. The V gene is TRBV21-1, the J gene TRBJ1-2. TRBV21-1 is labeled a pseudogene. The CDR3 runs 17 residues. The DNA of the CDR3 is TGTGCCAGCAGCAAAGGTCGCAGCCAGATAGCTAACTATGGCTACACCTTC. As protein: CASSKGRSQIANYGYTF.

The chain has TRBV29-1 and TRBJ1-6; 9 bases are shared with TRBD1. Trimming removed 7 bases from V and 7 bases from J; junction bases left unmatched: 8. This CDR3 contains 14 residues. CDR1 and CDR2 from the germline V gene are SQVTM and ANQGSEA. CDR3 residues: CSATEGQGNSPLHF. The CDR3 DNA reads TGCAGCGCCACCGAGGGACAGGGCAATTCACCCCTCCACTTT.

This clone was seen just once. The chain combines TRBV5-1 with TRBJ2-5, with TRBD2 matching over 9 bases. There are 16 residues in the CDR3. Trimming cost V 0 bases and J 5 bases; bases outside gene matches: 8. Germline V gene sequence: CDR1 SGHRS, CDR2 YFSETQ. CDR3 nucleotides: TGCGCCAGCAGCTTGGATGCGGGAGGGCCGGAGGAGACCCAGTACTTC. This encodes CASSLDAGGPEETQYF.

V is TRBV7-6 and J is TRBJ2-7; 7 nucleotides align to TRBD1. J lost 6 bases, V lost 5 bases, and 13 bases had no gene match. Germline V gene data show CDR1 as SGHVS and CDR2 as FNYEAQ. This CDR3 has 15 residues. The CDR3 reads CASSPRQGGGFEQYF. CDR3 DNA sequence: TGTGCCAGCAGCCCTAGACAGGGCGGAGGTTTCGAGCAGTACTTC.

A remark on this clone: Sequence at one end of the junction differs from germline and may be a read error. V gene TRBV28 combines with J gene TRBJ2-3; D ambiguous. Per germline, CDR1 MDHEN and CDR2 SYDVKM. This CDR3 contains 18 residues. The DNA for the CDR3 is TGTGCCAGCAGTCTATGGGATCTTCGGCAGACTAGCACAGATACGCAGTATTTT. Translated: CASSLWDLRQTSTDTQYF.